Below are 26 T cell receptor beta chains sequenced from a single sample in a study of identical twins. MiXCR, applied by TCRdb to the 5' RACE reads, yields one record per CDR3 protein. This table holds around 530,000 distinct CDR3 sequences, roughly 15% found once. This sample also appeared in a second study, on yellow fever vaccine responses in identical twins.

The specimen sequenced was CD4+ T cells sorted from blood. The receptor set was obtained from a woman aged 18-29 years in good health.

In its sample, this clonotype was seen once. The CDR3 loop reads CASRYTGTSGNEQFF. The CDR3 nucleotides are TGTGCCAGCAGGTATACCGGGACTAGTGGAAATGAGCAGTTCTTC. The V and J genes are TRBV12-3 or TRBV12-4 and TRBJ2-1, with 8 nucleotides matching TRBD2. V dropped 6 bases and J dropped 7; count of bases not matched to a gene: 11. The CDR3 is 15 amino acids.

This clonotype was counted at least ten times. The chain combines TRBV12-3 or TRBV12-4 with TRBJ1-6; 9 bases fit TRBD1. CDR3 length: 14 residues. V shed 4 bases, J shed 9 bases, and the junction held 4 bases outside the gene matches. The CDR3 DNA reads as TGTGCCAGCAGTTCGACAGGGGGGTTTTCACCCCTCCACTTT. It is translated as CASSSTGGFSPLHF.

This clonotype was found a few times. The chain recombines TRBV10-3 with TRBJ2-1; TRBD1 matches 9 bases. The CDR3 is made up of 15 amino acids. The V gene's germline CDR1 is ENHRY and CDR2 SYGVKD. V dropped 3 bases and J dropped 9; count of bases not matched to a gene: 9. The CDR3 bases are TGTGCCATCAGTGACCGGGACAGGGCTATCCCTGAGCAGTTCTTC. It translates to CAISDRDRAIPEQFF.

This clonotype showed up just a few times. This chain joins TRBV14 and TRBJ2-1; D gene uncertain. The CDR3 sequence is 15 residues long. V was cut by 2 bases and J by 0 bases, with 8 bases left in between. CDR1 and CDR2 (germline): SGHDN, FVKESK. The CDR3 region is CASSQFWSSYNEQFF. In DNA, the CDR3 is TGTGCCAGCAGCCAATTCTGGAGCTCCTACAATGAGCAGTTCTTC.

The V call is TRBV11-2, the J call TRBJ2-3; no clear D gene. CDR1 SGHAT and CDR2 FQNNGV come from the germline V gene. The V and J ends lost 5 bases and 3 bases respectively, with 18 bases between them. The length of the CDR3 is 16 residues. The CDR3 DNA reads TGTGCCAGCAGCCACCGCACGTTTGACTCGACAGATACGCAGTATTTT. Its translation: CASSHRTFDSTDTQYF.

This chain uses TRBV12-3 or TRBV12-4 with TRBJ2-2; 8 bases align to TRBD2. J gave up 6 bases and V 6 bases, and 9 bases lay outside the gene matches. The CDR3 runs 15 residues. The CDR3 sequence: CASRETSGGSGELFF. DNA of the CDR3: TGTGCCAGCAGGGAAACTAGCGGTGGGTCCGGGGAGCTGTTTTTT.

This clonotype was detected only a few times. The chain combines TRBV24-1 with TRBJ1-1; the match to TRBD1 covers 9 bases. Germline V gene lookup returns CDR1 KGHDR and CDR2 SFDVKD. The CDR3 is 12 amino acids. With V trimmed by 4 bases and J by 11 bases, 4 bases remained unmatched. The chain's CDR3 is CATSEQGADAFF. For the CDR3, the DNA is TGTGCCACCAGTGAACAGGGGGCGGACGCTTTCTTT.

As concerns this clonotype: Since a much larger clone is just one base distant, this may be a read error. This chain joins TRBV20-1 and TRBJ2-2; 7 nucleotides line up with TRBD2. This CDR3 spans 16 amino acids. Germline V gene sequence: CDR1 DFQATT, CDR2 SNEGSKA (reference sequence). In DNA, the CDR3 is TGCTGTGCTAGAGATCGAGTAGCGGGGAACACCGGGGAGCTGTTTTTT. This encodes CCARDRVAGNTGELFF.

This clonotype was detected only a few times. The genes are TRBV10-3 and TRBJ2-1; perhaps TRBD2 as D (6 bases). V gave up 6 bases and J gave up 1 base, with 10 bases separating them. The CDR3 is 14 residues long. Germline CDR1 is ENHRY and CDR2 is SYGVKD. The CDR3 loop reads CAIRRGLSYNEQFF. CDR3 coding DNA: TGTGCCATCAGGCGGGGCCTGTCCTACAATGAGCAGTTCTTC.

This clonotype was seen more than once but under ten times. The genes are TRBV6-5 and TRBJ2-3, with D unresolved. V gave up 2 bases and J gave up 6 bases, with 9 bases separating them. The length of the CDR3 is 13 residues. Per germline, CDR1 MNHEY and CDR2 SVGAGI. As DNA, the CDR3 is TGTGCCAGCAGTTACAAGGCGCGGGATACGCAGTATTTT. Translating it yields CASSYKARDTQYF.

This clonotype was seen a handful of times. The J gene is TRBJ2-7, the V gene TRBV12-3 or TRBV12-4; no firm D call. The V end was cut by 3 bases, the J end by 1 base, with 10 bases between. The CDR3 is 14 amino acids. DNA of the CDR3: TGTGCCAGCAGTTTTTCTGGAATTTCCTACGAGCAGTACTTC. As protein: CASSFSGISYEQYF.

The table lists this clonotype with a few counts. The CDR3 spells CASSLVQIGPTGEEQYF. CDR3 DNA sequence: TGTGCCAGCAGTTTAGTACAGATAGGACCTACGGGGGAGGAGCAGTACTTC. The chain carries TRBV12-3 or TRBV12-4 and TRBJ2-7, with TRBD2 as a possible D gene (6 bases). Trimming removed 1 base at V and 7 bases at J, with 23 bases between. CDR3 size: 17 residues.

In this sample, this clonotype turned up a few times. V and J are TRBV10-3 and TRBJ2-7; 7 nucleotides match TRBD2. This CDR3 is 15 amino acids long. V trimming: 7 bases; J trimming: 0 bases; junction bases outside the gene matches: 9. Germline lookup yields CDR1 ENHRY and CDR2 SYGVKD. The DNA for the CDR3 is TGTGCCATCAACGGCGGTAGCGGGTTCTCCTACGAGCAGTACTTC. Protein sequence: CAINGGSGFSYEQYF.

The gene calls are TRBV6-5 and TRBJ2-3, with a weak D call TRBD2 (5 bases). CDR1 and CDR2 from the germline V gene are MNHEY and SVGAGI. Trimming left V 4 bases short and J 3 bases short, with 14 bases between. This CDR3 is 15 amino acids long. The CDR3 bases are TGTGCCAGCAGTTTAAATGCGGGTATAACAGATACGCAGTATTTT. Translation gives CASSLNAGITDTQYF.

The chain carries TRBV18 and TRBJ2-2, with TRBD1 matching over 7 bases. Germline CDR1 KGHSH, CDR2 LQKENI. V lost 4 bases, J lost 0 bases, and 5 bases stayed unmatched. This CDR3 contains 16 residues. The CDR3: CASSQRQGANTGELFF. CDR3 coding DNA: TGTGCCAGCTCACAGCGGCAGGGGGCGAACACCGGGGAGCTGTTTTTT.

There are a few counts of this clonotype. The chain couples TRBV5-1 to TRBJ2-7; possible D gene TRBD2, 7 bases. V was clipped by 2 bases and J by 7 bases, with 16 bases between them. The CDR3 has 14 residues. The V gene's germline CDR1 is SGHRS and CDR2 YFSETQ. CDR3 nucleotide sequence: TGCGCCAGCAGCTTTGGGGCGGGGGCAGAAGAGCAGTACTTC. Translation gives CASSFGAGAEEQYF. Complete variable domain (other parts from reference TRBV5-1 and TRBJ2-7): KAGVTQTPRYLIKTRGQQVTLSCSPISGHRSVSWYQQTPGQGLQFLFEYFSETQRNKGNFPGRFSGRQFSNSRSEMNVSTLELGDSALYLCASSFGAGAEEQYFGPGTRLTVT.

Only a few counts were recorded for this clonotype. The CDR3 bases are TGTGCCAGCAGCTGGGGACAGGGAGTTGCCACAGATACGCAGTATTTT. Protein: CASSWGQGVATDTQYF. The chain combines TRBV5-8 with TRBJ2-3, with 9 nucleotides matching TRBD1. CDR3 length: 16 amino acids. Losses at the gene ends were 3 bases for V and 2 bases for J; bases not matched to a gene: 7. CDR1 and CDR2 from the germline V gene are SGHTS and YDEGEE.

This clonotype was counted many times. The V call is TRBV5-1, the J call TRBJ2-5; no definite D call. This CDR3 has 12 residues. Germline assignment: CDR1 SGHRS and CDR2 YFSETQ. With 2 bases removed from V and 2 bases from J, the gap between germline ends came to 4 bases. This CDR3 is CASSFEQETQYF. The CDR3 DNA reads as TGCGCCAGCAGCTTCGAACAAGAGACCCAGTACTTC.

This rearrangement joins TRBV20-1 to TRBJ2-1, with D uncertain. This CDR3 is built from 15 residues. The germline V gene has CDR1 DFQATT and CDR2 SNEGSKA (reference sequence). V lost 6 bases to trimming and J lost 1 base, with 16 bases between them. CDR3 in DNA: TGCAGTGCAGTCGAACCCAGGAGATCCTACAATGAGCAGTTCTTC. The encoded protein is CSAVEPRRSYNEQFF.

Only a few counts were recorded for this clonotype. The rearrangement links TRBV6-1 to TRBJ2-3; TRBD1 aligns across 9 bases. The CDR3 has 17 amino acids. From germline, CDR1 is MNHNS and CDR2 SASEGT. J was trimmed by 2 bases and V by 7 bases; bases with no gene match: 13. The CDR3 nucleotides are TGTGCCAGCAACCTCCCCTTCGGACAGGGGTTCACAGATACGCAGTATTTT. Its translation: CASNLPFGQGFTDTQYF.

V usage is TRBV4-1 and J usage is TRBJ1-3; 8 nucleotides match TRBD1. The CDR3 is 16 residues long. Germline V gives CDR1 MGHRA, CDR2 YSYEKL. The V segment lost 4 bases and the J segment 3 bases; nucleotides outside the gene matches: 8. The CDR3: CASSLRTGWDGNTIYF. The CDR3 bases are TGCGCCAGCAGCCTACGGACAGGGTGGGATGGAAACACCATATATTTT.

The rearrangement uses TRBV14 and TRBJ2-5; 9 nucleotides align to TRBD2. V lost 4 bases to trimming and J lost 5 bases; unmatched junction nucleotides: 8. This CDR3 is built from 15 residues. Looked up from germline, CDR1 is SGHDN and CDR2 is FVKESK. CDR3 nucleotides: TGTGCCAGCAGCCGGGAAATAGCGGGAGCGGAGACCCAGTACTTC. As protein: CASSREIAGAETQYF.

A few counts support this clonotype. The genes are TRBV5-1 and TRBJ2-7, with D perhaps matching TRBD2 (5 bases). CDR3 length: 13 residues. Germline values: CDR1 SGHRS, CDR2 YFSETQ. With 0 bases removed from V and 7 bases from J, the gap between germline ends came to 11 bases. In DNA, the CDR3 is TGCGCCAGCAGCTTGGAAGTAGCGTGGGAGCAGTACTTC. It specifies CASSLEVAWEQYF.

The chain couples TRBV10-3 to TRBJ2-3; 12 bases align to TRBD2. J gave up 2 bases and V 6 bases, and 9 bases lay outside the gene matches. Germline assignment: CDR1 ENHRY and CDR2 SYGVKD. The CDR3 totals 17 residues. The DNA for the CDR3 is TGTGCCATCAGGAGAACTAGCGGGGGGCTCCTCACAGATACGCAGTATTTT. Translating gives CAIRRTSGGLLTDTQYF.

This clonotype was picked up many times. The CDR3: CASRRMNTEAFF. Written as DNA, the CDR3 is TGTGCCAGCAGACGCATGAACACTGAAGCTTTCTTT. J is TRBJ1-1 and V is TRBV12-3 or TRBV12-4, with D unclear. CDR3 length equals 12 residues. The germline V and J ends were trimmed by 6 bases and 0 bases, with 5 bases remaining between them.

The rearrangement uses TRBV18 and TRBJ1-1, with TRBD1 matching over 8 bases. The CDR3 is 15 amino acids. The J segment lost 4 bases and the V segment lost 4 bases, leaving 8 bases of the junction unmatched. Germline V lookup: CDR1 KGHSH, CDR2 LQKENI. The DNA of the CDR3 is TGTGCCAGCTCACGTGGCACAGGGGGTGGCACTGAAGCTTTCTTT. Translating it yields CASSRGTGGGTEAFF.